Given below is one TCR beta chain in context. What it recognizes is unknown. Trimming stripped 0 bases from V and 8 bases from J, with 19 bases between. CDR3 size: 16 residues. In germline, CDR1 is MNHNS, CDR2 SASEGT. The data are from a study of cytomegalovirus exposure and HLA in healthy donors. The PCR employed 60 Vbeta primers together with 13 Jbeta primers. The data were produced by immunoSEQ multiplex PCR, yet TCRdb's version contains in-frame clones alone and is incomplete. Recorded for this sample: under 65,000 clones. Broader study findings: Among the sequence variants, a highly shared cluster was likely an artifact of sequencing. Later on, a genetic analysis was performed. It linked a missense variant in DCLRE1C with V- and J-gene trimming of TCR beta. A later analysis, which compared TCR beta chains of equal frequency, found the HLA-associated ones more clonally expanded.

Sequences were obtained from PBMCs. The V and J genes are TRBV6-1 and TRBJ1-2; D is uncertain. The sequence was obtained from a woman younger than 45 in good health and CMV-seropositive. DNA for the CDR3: TGTGCCAGCAGTGAAGCCCGGGAGACAACCGGGAGGGGCTACACCTTC. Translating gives CASSEARETTGRGYTF.